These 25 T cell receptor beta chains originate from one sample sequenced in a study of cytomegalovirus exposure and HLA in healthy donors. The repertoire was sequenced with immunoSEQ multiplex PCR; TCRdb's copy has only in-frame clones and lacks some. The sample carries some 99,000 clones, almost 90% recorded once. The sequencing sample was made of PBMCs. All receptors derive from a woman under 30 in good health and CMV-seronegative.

CDR3 amino acids: CASSLPSSYNSPLHF. CDR3 nucleotides: TGTGCCAGCAGCCTCCCGAGCTCCTATAATTCACCCCTCCACTTT. The chain is built from TRBV28 and TRBJ1-6; D unresolved. Germline CDR1 and CDR2: MDHEN and SYDVKM. The CDR3 loop spans 15 amino acids. V gave up 6 bases and J gave up 0 bases, with 9 bases separating them. The whole variable domain, remainder taken from reference TRBV28 and TRBJ1-6, is DVKVTQSSRYLVKRTGEKVFLECVQDMDHENMFWYRQDPGLGLRLIYFSYDVKMKEKGDIPEGYSVSREKKERFSLILESASTNQTSMYLCASSLPSSYNSPLHFGNGTRLTVT.

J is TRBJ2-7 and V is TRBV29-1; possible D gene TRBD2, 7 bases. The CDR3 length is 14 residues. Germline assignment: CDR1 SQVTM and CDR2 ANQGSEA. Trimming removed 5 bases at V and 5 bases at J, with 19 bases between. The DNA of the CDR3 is TGCAGCGTTCCAAAGGGGGGGTCTGGGAACGAGCAGTACTTC. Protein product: CSVPKGGSGNEQYF.

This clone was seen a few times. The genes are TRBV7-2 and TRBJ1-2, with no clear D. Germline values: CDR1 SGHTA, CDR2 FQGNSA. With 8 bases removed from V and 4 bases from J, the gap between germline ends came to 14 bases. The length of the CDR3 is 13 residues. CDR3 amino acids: CASGGLQVYGYTF. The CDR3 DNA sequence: TGTGCCAGCGGTGGTCTCCAGGTCTATGGCTACACCTTC.

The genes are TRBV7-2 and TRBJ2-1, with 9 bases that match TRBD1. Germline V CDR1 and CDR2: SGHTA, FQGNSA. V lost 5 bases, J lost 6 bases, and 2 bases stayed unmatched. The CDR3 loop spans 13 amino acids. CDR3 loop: CASSRDRVNEQFF. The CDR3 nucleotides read TGTGCCAGCAGCCGGGACAGGGTCAATGAGCAGTTCTTC.

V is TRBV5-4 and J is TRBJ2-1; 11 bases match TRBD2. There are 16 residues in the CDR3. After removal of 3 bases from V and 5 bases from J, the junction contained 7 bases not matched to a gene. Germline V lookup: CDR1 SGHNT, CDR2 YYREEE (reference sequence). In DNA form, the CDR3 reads TGTGCCAGCAGCTCGTTGACTAGCGGGGTTGACAATGAGCAGTTCTTC. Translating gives CASSSLTSGVDNEQFF.

The CDR3 DNA is TGCGCCAGCAGTTCACGACAGCAGACTAGCAAGTACTTC. Its translation is CASSSRQQTSKYF. The chain is built from TRBV5-1 and TRBJ2-7, with 7 nucleotides matching TRBD2. Germline-derived CDR1 and CDR2 are SGHRS and YFSETQ. The CDR3 is made up of 13 amino acids. V shed 5 bases and J 11 bases; nucleotides not matched to a gene: 13.

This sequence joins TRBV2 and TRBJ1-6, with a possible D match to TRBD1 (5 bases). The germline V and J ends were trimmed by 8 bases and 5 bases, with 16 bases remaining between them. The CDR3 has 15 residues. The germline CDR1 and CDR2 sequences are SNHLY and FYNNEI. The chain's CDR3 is CASPGGEGHNSPLHF. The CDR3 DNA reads TGTGCCAGCCCCGGTGGGGAGGGACATAATTCACCCCTCCACTTT.

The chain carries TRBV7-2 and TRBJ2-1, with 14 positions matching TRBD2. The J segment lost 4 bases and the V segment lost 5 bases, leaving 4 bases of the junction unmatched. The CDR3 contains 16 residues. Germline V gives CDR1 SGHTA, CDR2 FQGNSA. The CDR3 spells CASSAGLAGEYNEQFF. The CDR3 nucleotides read TGTGCCAGCAGCGCGGGACTAGCGGGGGAATACAATGAGCAGTTCTTC.

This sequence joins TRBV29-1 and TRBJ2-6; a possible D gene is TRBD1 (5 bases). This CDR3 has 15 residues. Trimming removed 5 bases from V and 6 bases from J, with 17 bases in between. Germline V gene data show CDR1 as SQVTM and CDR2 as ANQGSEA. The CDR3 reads CSVYSPTVKANVLTF. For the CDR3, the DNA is TGCAGCGTTTATAGCCCGACAGTGAAGGCCAACGTCCTGACTTTC.

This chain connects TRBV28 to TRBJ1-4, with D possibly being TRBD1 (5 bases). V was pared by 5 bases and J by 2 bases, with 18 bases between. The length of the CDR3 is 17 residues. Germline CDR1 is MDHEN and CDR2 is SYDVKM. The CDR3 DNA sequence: TGTGCCAGCAGTCCGGACATCCTGTATAAGACTAATGAAAAACTGTTTTTT. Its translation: CASSPDILYKTNEKLFF.

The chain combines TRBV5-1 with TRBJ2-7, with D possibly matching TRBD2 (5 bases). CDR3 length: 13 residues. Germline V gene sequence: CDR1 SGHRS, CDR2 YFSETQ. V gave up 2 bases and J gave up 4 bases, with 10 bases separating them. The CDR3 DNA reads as TGCGCCAGCAGCTTAGAAACTAGGTACGAGCAGTACTTC. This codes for CASSLETRYEQYF.

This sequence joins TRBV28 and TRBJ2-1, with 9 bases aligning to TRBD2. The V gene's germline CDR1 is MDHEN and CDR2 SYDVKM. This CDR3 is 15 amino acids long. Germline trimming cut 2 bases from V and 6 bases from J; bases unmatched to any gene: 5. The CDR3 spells CASSLLSGSVNEQFF. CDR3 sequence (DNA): TGTGCCAGCAGTTTACTTAGCGGGAGTGTCAATGAGCAGTTCTTC.

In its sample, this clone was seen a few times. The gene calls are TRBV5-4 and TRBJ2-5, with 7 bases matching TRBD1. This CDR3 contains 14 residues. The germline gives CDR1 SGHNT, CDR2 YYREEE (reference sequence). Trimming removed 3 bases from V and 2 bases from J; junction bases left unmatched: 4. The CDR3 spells CASSSTGVQETQYF. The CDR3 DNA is TGTGCCAGCAGCTCAACAGGGGTACAAGAGACCCAGTACTTC.

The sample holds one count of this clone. In DNA, the CDR3 is TGCGCCAGTTCGGGGGGACAGGGCGACCAAGAGACCCAGTACTTC. It translates to CASSGGQGDQETQYF. The chain has TRBV4-1 and TRBJ2-5, with 9 bases identical to TRBD1. CDR3 length: 15 amino acids. The germline gives CDR1 MGHRA, CDR2 YSYEKL. V shed 9 bases and J 0 bases; nucleotides not matched to a gene: 8.

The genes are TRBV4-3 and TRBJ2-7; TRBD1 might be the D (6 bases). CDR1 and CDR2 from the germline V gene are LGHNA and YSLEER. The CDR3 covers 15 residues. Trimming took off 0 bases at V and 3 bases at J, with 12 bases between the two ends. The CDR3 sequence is CASSQEDRESYEQYF. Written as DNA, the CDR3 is TGCGCCAGCAGCCAAGAGGACAGAGAAAGCTACGAGCAGTACTTC.

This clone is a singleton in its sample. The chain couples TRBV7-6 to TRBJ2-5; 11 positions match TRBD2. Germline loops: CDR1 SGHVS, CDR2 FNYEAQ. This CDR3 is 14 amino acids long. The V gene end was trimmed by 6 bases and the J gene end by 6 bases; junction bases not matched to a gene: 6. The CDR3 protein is CASSGLAGGQTQYF. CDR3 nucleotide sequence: TGTGCCAGCAGTGGGCTAGCGGGAGGCCAGACCCAGTACTTC.

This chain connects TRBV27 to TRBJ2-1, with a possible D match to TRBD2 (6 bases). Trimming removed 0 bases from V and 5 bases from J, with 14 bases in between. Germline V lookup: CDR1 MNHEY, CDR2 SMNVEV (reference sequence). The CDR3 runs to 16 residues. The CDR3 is CASSLSRGIGNNEQFF. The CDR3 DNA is TGTGCCAGCAGTTTATCCCGGGGGATAGGGAACAATGAGCAGTTCTTC.

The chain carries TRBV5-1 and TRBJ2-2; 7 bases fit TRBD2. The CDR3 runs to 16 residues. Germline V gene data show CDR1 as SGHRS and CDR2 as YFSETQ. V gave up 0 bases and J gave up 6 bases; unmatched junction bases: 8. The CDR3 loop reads CASSLVRGIRAGELFF. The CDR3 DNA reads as TGCGCCAGCAGCTTGGTGCGGGGGATTAGGGCCGGGGAGCTGTTTTTT.

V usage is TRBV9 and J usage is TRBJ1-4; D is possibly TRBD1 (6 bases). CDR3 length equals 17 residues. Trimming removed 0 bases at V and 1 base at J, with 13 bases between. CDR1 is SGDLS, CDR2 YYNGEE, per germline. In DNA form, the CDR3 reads TGTGCCAGCAGCGTAGGATGGGGGCAGGGAACTAATGAAAAACTGTTTTTT. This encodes CASSVGWGQGTNEKLFF. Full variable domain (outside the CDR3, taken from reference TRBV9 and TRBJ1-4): DSGVTQTPKHLITATGQRVTLRCSPRSGDLSVYWYQQSLDQGLQFLIQYYNGEERAKGNILERFSAQQFPDLHSELNLSSLELGDSALYFCASSVGWGQGTNEKLFFGSGTQLSVL.

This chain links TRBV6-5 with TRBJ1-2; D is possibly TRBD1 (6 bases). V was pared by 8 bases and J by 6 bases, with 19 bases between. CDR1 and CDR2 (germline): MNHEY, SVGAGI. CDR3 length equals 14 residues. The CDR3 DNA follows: TGTGCCAGCGCCTCACAGGGAGGGGGAGATGGCTACACCTTC. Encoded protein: CASASQGGGDGYTF.

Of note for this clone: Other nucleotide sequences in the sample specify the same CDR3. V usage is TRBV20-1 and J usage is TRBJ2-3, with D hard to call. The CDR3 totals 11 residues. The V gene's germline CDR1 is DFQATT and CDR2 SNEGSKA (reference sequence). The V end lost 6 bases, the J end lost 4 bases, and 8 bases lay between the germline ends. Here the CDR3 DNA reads TGCAGTGCCTATTCCCCAGATACGCAGTATTTT. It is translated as CSAYSPDTQYF.

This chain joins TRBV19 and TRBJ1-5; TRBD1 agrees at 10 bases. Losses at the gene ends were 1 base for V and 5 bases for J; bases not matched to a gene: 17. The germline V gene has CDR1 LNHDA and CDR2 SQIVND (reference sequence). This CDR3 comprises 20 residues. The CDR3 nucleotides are TGTGCCAGTAGTATAGGGTCGGAGAGGTTTGGACAGGGGGGTTATCAGCCCCAGCATTTT. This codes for CASSIGSERFGQGGYQPQHF.

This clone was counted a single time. The CDR3, as DNA: TGTGCCAGCAGCTACACACCGGGCACTGAAGCTTTCTTT. Protein sequence: CASSYTPGTEAFF. The chain combines TRBV7-3 with TRBJ1-1, with no clear D. In germline, CDR1 is SGHTA, CDR2 FQGTGA. The CDR3 loop spans 13 amino acids. V lost 4 bases and J lost 4, with 10 bases in between.

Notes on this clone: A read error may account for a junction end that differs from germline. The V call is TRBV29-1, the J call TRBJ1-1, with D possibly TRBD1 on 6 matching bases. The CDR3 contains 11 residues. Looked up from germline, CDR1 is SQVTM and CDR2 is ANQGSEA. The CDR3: CSVLRGIGFLF. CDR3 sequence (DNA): TGCAGCGTTCTGAGGGGGATTGGGTTCCTTTTT.

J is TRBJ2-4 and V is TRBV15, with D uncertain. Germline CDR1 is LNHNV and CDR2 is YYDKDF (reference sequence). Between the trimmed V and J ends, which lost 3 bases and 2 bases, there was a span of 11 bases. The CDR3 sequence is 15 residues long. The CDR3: CATSSHGRSKNIQYF. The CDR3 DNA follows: TGTGCCACCAGCAGTCACGGCAGGTCCAAAAACATTCAGTACTTC.